Reported below is one T cell receptor (beta chain). The TEMRA cells underwent FACS enrichment, while the CD8+ and CD4+ T cells underwent negative isolation. The data stem from a study of CD8 T cells in Susac syndrome. Study information: Clinically active disease was present in over five of the sequenced Susac syndrome patients. Roughly 8 of these patients were in remission.

V shed 3 bases and J shed 1 base, with 13 bases lying between them. Germline V CDR1 and CDR2: SGDLS, YYNGEE. The CDR3 covers 15 residues. Random hexamers primed reverse transcription of 0.5 to 1 ug RNA. With immunoSEQ multiplex PCR, TCR beta CDR3 was amplified across 54 Vbeta and 13 Jbeta. TCRdb reprocessed the immunoSEQ multiplex PCR reads via MiXCR and lists one record per CDR3 protein. The profile shows about 200,000 distinct CDR3 sequences, 75% to 95% of them singletons. The TCR was taken from a human donor with Susac syndrome. The V call is TRBV9, the J call TRBJ1-2; the D is unclear. Material for sequencing was CD4+ T cells from PBMCs. The CDR3 spells CASSGPRTVNYGYTF. CDR3 DNA: TGTGCCAGCAGCGGCCCGAGGACGGTTAACTATGGCTACACCTTC.